This TCR beta chain emerged from a study of control samples from healthy donors and cancer patients. In germline, CDR1 is SGHTA, CDR2 FQGNSA. Deletions cut 5 bases from V and 0 bases from J, with 14 bases between. The CDR3 spans 17 residues. Generated by immunoSEQ multiplex PCR, the TCRdb table keeps only in-frame clones and is missing some. Among approximately 86,000 clones, more than 75% were seen once, and the ten largest hold over 2%. Source material: blood. This clonotype was sampled from a woman in her thirties or forties in good health. The chain combines TRBV7-2 with TRBJ1-6; no clear D. Written as DNA, the CDR3 is TGTGCCAGCAGCCCCCGTGTGGGATTCTCCTATAATTCACCCCTCCACTTT. Translated, it gives CASSPRVGFSYNSPLHF.